This TCR beta chain was recorded in a study of blood T cell repertoires in COVID-19. The CDR3 is made up of 16 amino acids. CDR1 and CDR2 from the germline V gene are LGHDT and YNNKEL (reference sequence). V lost 1 base and J lost 7; bases outside the gene matches: 7. Some clones are missing from TCRdb's copy, which holds only in-frame ones; the method was immunoSEQ multiplex PCR. The sample gives approximately 220,000 clones, 80% to 90% of which show up once; 3.5% to 5% is in the top ten. The sequencing sample was made of peripheral blood. The clonotype was recovered from a man aged 45-65 years with acute or convalescent COVID-19. The chain uses TRBV3-1 (or the pseudogene TRBV3-2) and TRBJ1-6; 7 nucleotides line up with TRBD1. This CDR3 is CASSQAGTDINSPLHF. In nucleotides, the CDR3 is TGTGCCAGCAGCCAAGCGGGGACAGACATAAATTCACCCCTCCACTTT.